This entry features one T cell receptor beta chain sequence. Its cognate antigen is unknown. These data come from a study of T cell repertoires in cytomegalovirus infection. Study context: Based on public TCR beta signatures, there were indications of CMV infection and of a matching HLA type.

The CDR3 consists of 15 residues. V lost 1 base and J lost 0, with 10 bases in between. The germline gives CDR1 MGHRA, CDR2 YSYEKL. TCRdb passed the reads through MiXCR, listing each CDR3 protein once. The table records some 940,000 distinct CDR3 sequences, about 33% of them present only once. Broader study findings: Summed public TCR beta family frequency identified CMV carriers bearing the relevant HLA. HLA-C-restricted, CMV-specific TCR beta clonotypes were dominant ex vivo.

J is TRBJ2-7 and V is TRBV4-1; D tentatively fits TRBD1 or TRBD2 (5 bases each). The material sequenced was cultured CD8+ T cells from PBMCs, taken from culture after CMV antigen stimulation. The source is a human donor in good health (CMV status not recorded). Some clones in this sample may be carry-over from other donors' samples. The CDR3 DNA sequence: TGCGCCAGCAGCCAAGCCTCGGGACCCTCCTACGAGCAGTACTTC. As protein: CASSQASGPSYEQYF.